The next 31 T cell receptor beta chains were all read from a single sample in a study of blood T cell repertoires in COVID-19. Produced via immunoSEQ multiplex PCR; TCRdb's table is partial and in-frame only. The repertoire holds 70,000 or so clones, with around 74% as singletons. The specimen was peripheral blood. Source of these receptors: a man aged 55 to 70 with COVID-19, enrolled during active disease.

The chain carries TRBV7-2 and TRBJ1-5, with 7 bases matching TRBD1. Losses at the gene ends were 2 bases for V and 2 bases for J; bases not matched to a gene: 3. This CDR3 comprises 15 residues. Germline CDR1 SGHTA, CDR2 FQGNSA. CDR3 DNA sequence: TGTGCCAGCAGCTTATTTCAGGGGGGCAATCAGCCCCAGCATTTT. Protein sequence: CASSLFQGGNQPQHF.

This chain connects TRBV4-1 to TRBJ1-2; a weak D match, TRBD1 (5 bases). This CDR3 is 16 amino acids long. Germline V CDR1 and CDR2: MGHRA, YSYEKL. Trimming removed 8 bases at V and 8 bases at J, with 27 bases between. CDR3 region: CASSLSPQQGRSGYTF. In DNA, the CDR3 is TGCGCCAGCTCTCTAAGCCCGCAGCAGGGTCGATCAGGCTACACCTTC.

The genes are TRBV7-9 and TRBJ1-1; TRBD1 agrees at 12 bases. The germline CDR1 and CDR2 sequences are SEHNR and FQNEAQ (reference sequence). The CDR3 contains 15 residues. J gave up 6 bases and V 5 bases, and 7 bases lay outside the gene matches. For the CDR3, the DNA is TGTGCCAGCAGCCCACCGGGACAGGGGGCTTCTGAAGCTTTCTTT. This gives the protein CASSPPGQGASEAFF.

This chain joins TRBV11-3 and TRBJ1-3; 9 bases agree with TRBD1. Germline V gene sequence: CDR1 SGHNT, CDR2 YENEEA. J gave up 8 bases and V 1 base, and 6 bases lay outside the gene matches. This CDR3 contains 15 residues. The CDR3 here is CASSLGTGDVDTIYF. The CDR3 bases are TGTGCCAGCAGCTTAGGGACAGGGGATGTTGACACCATATATTTT. Full variable domain (remainder filled in from reference TRBV11-3 and TRBJ1-3): EAGVVQSPRYKIIEKKQPVAFWCNPISGHNTLYWYLQNLGQGPELLIRYENEEAVDDSQLPKDRFSAERLKGVDSTLKIQPAELGDSAVYLCASSLGTGDVDTIYFGEGSWLTVV.

A single count supports this clone. As DNA, the CDR3 is TGTGCCAGCAGCTCCCCGGGACTAGCGAATGAGCAGTTCTTC. Encoded protein: CASSSPGLANEQFF. The chain is built from TRBV7-3 and TRBJ2-1; 10 nucleotides agree with TRBD2. This CDR3 spans 14 amino acids. From germline, CDR1 is SGHTA and CDR2 FQGTGA. Trimming cost V 4 bases and J 7 bases; bases outside gene matches: 4.

The chain combines TRBV6-6 with TRBJ1-5; D gene uncertain. Trimming stripped 7 bases from V and 10 bases from J, with 2 bases between. This CDR3 has 8 amino acids. CDR1 and CDR2 (germline): MNHNY, SVGAGI (reference sequence). CDR3 sequence reads: CASIPQHF. The CDR3 DNA follows: TGTGCCAGCATACCCCAGCATTTT.

The chain couples TRBV4-1 to TRBJ1-2; possible D gene TRBD1, 6 bases. Per the germline V gene, CDR1 is MGHRA and CDR2 is YSYEKL. The CDR3 extends over 16 amino acids. Trimming took off 0 bases at V and 4 bases at J, with 15 bases between the two ends. The DNA for the CDR3 is TGCGCCAGCAGCCAAGATGCTGTTTGGACAGCCTATGGCTACACCTTC. Amino acid sequence: CASSQDAVWTAYGYTF.

The V and J genes are TRBV6-5 and TRBJ1-1; perhaps TRBD1 as D (6 bases). The germline CDR1 and CDR2 sequences are MNHEY and SVGAGI. The CDR3 totals 15 residues. Trimming cost V 4 bases and J 4 bases, with 16 bases left between them. CDR3: CASSFRQGRVTEAFF. As DNA, the CDR3 is TGTGCCAGCAGTTTTAGGCAGGGGCGCGTCACTGAAGCTTTCTTT.

The gene calls are TRBV6-5 and TRBJ1-5, with D possibly TRBD1 on 5 matching bases. CDR1 is MNHEY, CDR2 SVGAGI, per germline. The V and J ends lost 6 bases and 3 bases respectively, with 9 bases between them. The CDR3 runs 13 residues. The CDR3 bases are TGTGCCAGCAGGTCACAGGTCAATCAGCCCCAGCATTTT. Translation gives CASRSQVNQPQHF.

The rearrangement links TRBV18 to TRBJ1-4; 7 nucleotides agree with TRBD1. Looked up from germline, CDR1 is KGHSH and CDR2 is LQKENI. This CDR3 region has 14 residues. V trimming: 2 bases; J trimming: 7 bases; junction bases outside the gene matches: 4. CDR3 sequence (DNA): TGTGCCAGCTCACCAAATCGACAGGGTGAAAAACTGTTTTTT. Translating gives CASSPNRQGEKLFF.

The CDR3 spells CASSQGDSNQPQHF. In DNA form, the CDR3 reads TGTGCCAGCAGCCAAGGAGATAGCAATCAGCCCCAGCATTTT. The chain is built from TRBV4-2 and TRBJ1-5; no clear D. The germline V gene has CDR1 LGHNA and CDR2 YNFKEQ. Trimming left V 1 base short and J 0 bases short, with 4 bases between. The CDR3 has 14 amino acids.

This chain uses TRBV6-5 with TRBJ2-7; maybe TRBD2 (5 bases). The CDR3 is made up of 12 amino acids. Germline V gives CDR1 MNHEY, CDR2 SVGAGI. Trimming stripped 7 bases from V and 0 bases from J, with 7 bases between. The CDR3 nucleotides read TGTGCCAGCAAACGGGACTCCTACGAGCAGTACTTC. This gives the protein CASKRDSYEQYF.

The chain joins TRBV7-3 to TRBJ1-1; possibly TRBD1 for D (5 bases). Germline V gene sequence: CDR1 SGHTA, CDR2 FQGTGA. V lost 3 bases, J lost 2 bases, and 7 bases lay in between. This CDR3 region has 13 residues. The CDR3 is CASSLDTNTEAFF. In nucleotides, the CDR3 is TGTGCCAGCAGCTTGGACACCAACACTGAAGCTTTCTTT.

This chain connects TRBV5-6 to TRBJ2-7; D is possibly TRBD1 (6 bases). V dropped 4 bases and J dropped 5 bases, with 10 bases sitting between them. This CDR3 comprises 12 residues. Per germline, CDR1 SGHDT and CDR2 YYEEEE. The DNA of the CDR3 is TGTGCCAGCAGCAGCTCAGGGGACGAGCAGTACTTC. Translated: CASSSSGDEQYF. Looking up the rest from reference TRBV5-6 and TRBJ2-7 gives the full variable domain: DAGVTQSPTHLIKTRGQQVTLRCSPKSGHDTVSWYQQALGQGPQFIFQYYEEEERQRGNFPDRFSGHQFPNYSSELNVNALLLGDSALYLCASSSSGDEQYFGPGTRLTVT.

V and J are TRBV29-1 and TRBJ2-3; D gene uncertain. Per germline, CDR1 SQVTM and CDR2 ANQGSEA. The CDR3 is made up of 13 amino acids. Deletions cut 4 bases from V and 6 bases from J, with 14 bases between. CDR3 in amino acids: CSVGSLSRDTQYF. The CDR3 DNA reads as TGCAGCGTTGGATCTTTATCCCGGGATACGCAGTATTTT.

This sequence joins TRBV6-1 and TRBJ2-3; D is ambiguous. V lost 3 bases and J lost 2, with 9 bases in between. This CDR3 has 14 amino acids. The germline gives CDR1 MNHNS, CDR2 SASEGT. The CDR3 sequence is CASSDDTVTDTQYF. CDR3 nucleotide sequence: TGTGCCAGCAGTGATGACACGGTCACAGATACGCAGTATTTT.

This clone was counted a few times. The chain carries TRBV27 and TRBJ2-7; maybe TRBD2 (5 bases). The V gene lost 7 bases and the J gene lost 3 bases, with 16 bases spanning the gap. This CDR3 contains 14 residues. Germline V gives CDR1 MNHEY, CDR2 SMNVEV (reference sequence). The CDR3 DNA follows: TGTGCCAGCACCCTCACCGGGGATGGCTACGAGCAGTACTTC. It translates to CASTLTGDGYEQYF.

The V and J genes are TRBV2 and TRBJ1-5, with 9 bases fitting TRBD1. CDR3 length: 15 residues. Germline V CDR1 and CDR2: SNHLY, FYNNEI. V trimming: 7 bases; J trimming: 6 bases; junction bases outside the gene matches: 10. CDR3 sequence reads: CASTGTGGVVQPQHF. CDR3 DNA: TGTGCCAGCACCGGTACAGGGGGCGTGGTTCAGCCCCAGCATTTT.

This clone appeared a few times. The V gene is TRBV5-6, the J gene TRBJ2-1; D remains ambiguous. The V gene's germline CDR1 is SGHDT and CDR2 YYEEEE. The CDR3 runs to 11 residues. The V gene lost 3 bases and the J gene lost 4 bases, with 2 bases spanning the gap. The CDR3 DNA is TGTGCCAGCAGCTCGTACAATGAGCAGTTCTTC. This codes for CASSSYNEQFF.

The chain joins TRBV29-1 to TRBJ2-1; weak D call: TRBD2 (5 bases). V lost 8 bases to trimming and J lost 5 bases, with 10 bases between them. Germline CDR1 SQVTM, CDR2 ANQGSEA. The CDR3 contains 11 residues. This CDR3 is CSTGVDNEQFF. The DNA for the CDR3 is TGCAGCACCGGGGTGGACAATGAGCAGTTCTTC.

This clone came up a few times. The chain uses TRBV7-3 and TRBJ2-6, with no clear D. Germline V gives CDR1 SGHTA, CDR2 FQGTGA. Trimming cost V 5 bases and J 4 bases, with 18 bases left between them. The CDR3 runs 17 residues. Here the CDR3 reads CASSPRTVATGANVLTF. In nucleotides, the CDR3 is TGTGCCAGCAGCCCGCGAACCGTCGCCACGGGGGCCAACGTCCTGACTTTC.

The V and J genes are TRBV6-2 or TRBV6-3 and TRBJ1-1; D is possibly TRBD1 (5 bases). This CDR3 has 16 residues. Trimming took off 2 bases at V and 1 base at J, with 14 bases between the two ends. Germline V lookup: CDR1 MNHEY, CDR2 SVGEGT. The CDR3 DNA follows: TGTGCCAGCAGTTACCTCAGCAGGGCGAAGAACACTGAAGCTTTCTTT. Its protein product is CASSYLSRAKNTEAFF.

This sequence joins TRBV11-2 and TRBJ2-1, with TRBD2 matching 13 bases. This CDR3 has 15 amino acids. CDR1 and CDR2 (germline): SGHAT, FQNNGV. Trimming took 2 bases from V and 7 from J; bases not matched to a gene: 2. The CDR3 sequence is CASSLLTSGRNEQFF. DNA of the CDR3: TGTGCCAGCAGCTTATTGACTAGCGGGAGGAATGAGCAGTTCTTC.

This sequence joins TRBV2 and TRBJ1-3; D call uncertain. The CDR3 is 14 amino acids. V dropped 6 bases and J dropped 0 bases, with 9 bases sitting between them. The V gene's germline CDR1 is SNHLY and CDR2 FYNNEI. The CDR3 DNA is TGTGCCAGCAGCCAGGTTCTCTCTGGAAACACCATATATTTT. Protein sequence: CASSQVLSGNTIYF.

This chain uses TRBV9 with TRBJ1-1; D call uncertain. Germline V gives CDR1 SGDLS, CDR2 YYNGEE. The V gene lost 2 bases and the J gene lost 1 base, with 6 bases spanning the gap. This CDR3 contains 13 residues. The CDR3 DNA follows: TGTGCCAGCAGCGTGAGCCAGAACACTGAAGCTTTCTTT. Protein sequence: CASSVSQNTEAFF.

The V gene is TRBV20-1, the J gene TRBJ1-6; 8 bases line up with TRBD1. The trim removed 3 bases at V and 6 bases at J, leaving 1 base unmatched. Looked up from germline, CDR1 is DFQATT and CDR2 is SNEGSKA (reference sequence). CDR3 length: 13 residues. The CDR3 coding sequence is TGCAGTGCTAGTCAGGGGGCTAATTCACCCCTCCACTTT. This translates into CSASQGANSPLHF.

This clone occurred once. The V call is TRBV29-1, the J call TRBJ1-2, with 8 bases aligning to TRBD1. The CDR3 totals 14 residues. Germline CDR1 and CDR2: SQVTM and ANQGSEA. The trim removed 6 bases at V and 4 bases at J, leaving 10 bases unmatched. The CDR3 protein is CSVPDRGGSYGYTF. DNA of the CDR3: TGCAGCGTCCCTGACAGGGGTGGGAGCTATGGCTACACCTTC.

V usage is TRBV4-1 and J usage is TRBJ1-4, with D possibly matching TRBD1 (5 bases). Germline V gives CDR1 MGHRA, CDR2 YSYEKL. The CDR3 spans 15 residues. Trimming stripped 6 bases from V and 3 bases from J, with 14 bases between. The CDR3 spells CASSPRQMANEKLFF. The CDR3 DNA reads as TGCGCCAGCAGTCCGAGACAGATGGCTAATGAAAAACTGTTTTTT.

This clone appeared once. V and J are TRBV7-9 and TRBJ2-5; D remains ambiguous. The germline V gene encodes CDR1 SEHNR and CDR2 FQNEAQ (reference sequence). The CDR3 has 12 residues. Trimming left V 2 bases short and J 5 bases short, with 6 bases between. CDR3 coding DNA: TGTGCCAGCAGCTTAAATGCGGAGACCCAGTACTTC. As protein: CASSLNAETQYF.

J is TRBJ2-3 and V is TRBV6-5; the D is unclear. Germline V gene sequence: CDR1 MNHEY, CDR2 SVGAGI. This CDR3 has 15 residues. The germline V and J ends were trimmed by 0 bases and 0 bases, with 7 bases remaining between them. CDR3 residues: CASSYSPVSTDTQYF. DNA of the CDR3: TGTGCCAGCAGTTACTCCCCAGTTAGCACAGATACGCAGTATTTT.

The V call is TRBV5-1, the J call TRBJ2-2; D remains ambiguous. The CDR3 is 15 residues long. Germline V lookup: CDR1 SGHRS, CDR2 YFSETQ. V gave up 4 bases and J gave up 0 bases, with 10 bases separating them. CDR3: CASSPAAANTGELFF. The DNA for the CDR3 is TGCGCCAGCAGCCCCGCGGCTGCGAACACCGGGGAGCTGTTTTTT.